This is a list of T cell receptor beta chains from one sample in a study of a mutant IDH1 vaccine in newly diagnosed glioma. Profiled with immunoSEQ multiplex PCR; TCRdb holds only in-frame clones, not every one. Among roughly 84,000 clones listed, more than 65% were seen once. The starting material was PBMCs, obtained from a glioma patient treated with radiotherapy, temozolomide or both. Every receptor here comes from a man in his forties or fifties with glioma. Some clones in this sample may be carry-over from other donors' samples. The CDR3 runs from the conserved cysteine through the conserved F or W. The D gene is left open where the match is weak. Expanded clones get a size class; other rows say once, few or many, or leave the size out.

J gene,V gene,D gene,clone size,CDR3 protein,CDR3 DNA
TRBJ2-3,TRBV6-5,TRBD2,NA,CASSYTSGGAGTQYF,TGTGCCAGCAGTTACACTAGCGGGGGGGCGGGTACGCAGTATTTT
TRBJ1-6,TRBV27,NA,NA,CASRPQGGDSPLHF,TGTGCCAGCAGGCCACAGGGCGGGGATTCACCCCTCCACTTT
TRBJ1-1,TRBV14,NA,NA,CASSLSTRTEAFF,TGTGCCAGCAGCCTATCGACACGCACTGAAGCTTTCTTT
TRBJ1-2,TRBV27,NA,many,CASSLTVTNYGYTF,TGTGCCAGCAGTTTAACAGTTACTAACTATGGCTACACCTTC
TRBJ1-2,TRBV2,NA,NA,CASSEMDASYGYTF,TGTGCCAGCAGTGAAATGGACGCGTCGTATGGCTACACCTTC
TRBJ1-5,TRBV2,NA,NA,CASSLSPQPQHF,TGTGCCAGCAGTCTCTCGCCTCAGCCCCAGCATTTT
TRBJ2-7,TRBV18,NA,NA,CASSPGASYEQYF,TGTGCCAGCTCACCAGGAGCTTCCTACGAGCAGTACTTC
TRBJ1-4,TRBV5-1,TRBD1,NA,CASYNRGANEKLFF,TGCGCCAGCTATAACAGGGGAGCTAATGAAAAACTGTTTTTT
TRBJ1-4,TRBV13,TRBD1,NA,CASSSSGTGSGEKLFF,TGTGCCAGCAGCTCTTCCGGGACAGGGTCGGGGGAAAAACTGTTTTTT
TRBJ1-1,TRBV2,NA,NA,CASDSSQGGTTEAFF,TGTGCCAGCGATTCGTCGCAGGGCGGTACCACTGAAGCTTTCTTT
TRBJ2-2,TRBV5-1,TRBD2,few,CASSLANRAGGQTTGELFF,TGCGCCAGCAGCTTGGCCAATCGAGCGGGGGGGCAAACGACCGGGGAGCTGTTTTTT
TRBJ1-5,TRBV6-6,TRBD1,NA,CASSYGMDRINQPQHF,TGTGCCAGCAGTTACGGAATGGACAGGATCAATCAGCCCCAGCATTTT
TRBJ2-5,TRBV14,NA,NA,CASSQEPWGPQETQYF,TGTGCCAGCAGCCAAGAACCCTGGGGGCCCCAAGAGACCCAGTACTTC
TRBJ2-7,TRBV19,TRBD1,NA,CASSKGQALMSEQYF,TGTGCCAGTAGTAAGGGACAGGCACTAATGAGCGAGCAGTACTTC
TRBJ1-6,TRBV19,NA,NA,CASSDSPTLFGSPLHF,TGTGCCAGTAGTGACTCTCCGACCCTTTTCGGTTCACCCCTCCACTTT
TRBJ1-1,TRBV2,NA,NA,CASRYERWMAFF,TGTGCCAGCAGATACGAAAGGTGGATGGCTTTCTTT
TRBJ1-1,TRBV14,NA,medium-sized,CASSWTLMNTEAFF,TGTGCCAGCAGCTGGACACTTATGAACACTGAAGCTTTCTTT
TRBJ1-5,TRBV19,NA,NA,CASSISGAYNQPQHF,TGTGCCAGTAGTATCTCCGGGGCCTACAATCAGCCCCAGCATTTT
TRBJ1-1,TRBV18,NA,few,CASSSGRDTEAFF,TGTGCCAGCTCATCGGGACGGGACACTGAAGCTTTCTTT
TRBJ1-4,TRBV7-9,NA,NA,CASSLGVGKANEKLFF,TGTGCCAGCAGCTTAGGGGTTGGGAAAGCCAATGAAAAACTGTTTTTT
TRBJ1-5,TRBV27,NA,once,CASSLPSNWNQPQHF,TGTGCCAGCAGTTTACCCTCTAACTGGAATCAGCCCCAGCATTTT
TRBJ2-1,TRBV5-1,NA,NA,CASSLGGVYNEQFF,TGCGCCAGCAGCTTGGGTGGCGTATACAATGAGCAGTTCTTC
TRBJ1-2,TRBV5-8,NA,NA,CASSLIRVGTGYTF,TGTGCCAGCAGCTTGATCAGGGTGGGGACTGGCTACACCTTC
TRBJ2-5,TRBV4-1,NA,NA,CASSPIRRGETQYF,TGCGCCAGCAGCCCCATTCGGCGGGGAGAGACCCAGTACTTC
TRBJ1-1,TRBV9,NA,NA,CASSVDGSRAFF,TGTGCCAGCAGCGTAGATGGGAGTCGAGCTTTCTTT
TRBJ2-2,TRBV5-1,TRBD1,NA,CASSLGRGHTGELFF,TGCGCCAGCAGCTTGGGCAGGGGGCACACCGGGGAGCTGTTTTTT
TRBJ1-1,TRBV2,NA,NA,CATTAGVMNTEAFF,TGTGCCACTACCGCCGGGGTCATGAACACTGAAGCTTTCTTT